A selection of T cell receptor beta chains follows, all from one sample in a study of blood T cell repertoires in COVID-19. The table came from immunoSEQ multiplex PCR; TCRdb's copy has only in-frame clones and leaves some out. The sample includes roughly 100,000 clones, approximately 80% seen only once; the top ten take 4% to 6%. Sequences were obtained from peripheral blood. Receptors originate from a man older than 75 with COVID-19, enrolled during active disease. The CDR3 runs from the conserved cysteine through the conserved F or W.

J	length	V	CDR3
TRBJ1-2	14	TRBV4-3	CASSQDTGNYGYTF
TRBJ1-3	13	TRBV14	CASSPRQRNTIYF
TRBJ2-7	16	TRBV5-1	CASSSGLAGLWGEQYF
TRBJ2-7	15	TRBV7-6	CASSPQTGEGYEQYF
TRBJ2-1	16	TRBV7-9	CASSLGRTGEAAEQFF
TRBJ2-3	10	TRBV20-1	CSASPGTQYF
TRBJ1-2	18	TRBV19	CASSNSPSTSRADYGYTF
TRBJ2-7	14	TRBV19	CASSISSGLYEQYF
TRBJ2-7	13	TRBV6-5	CASSSSLSYEQYF
TRBJ2-7	15	TRBV19	CASSPKGTGAYEQYF
TRBJ2-1	15	TRBV5-4	CASSLTPYSYNEQFF
TRBJ1-2	13	TRBV24-1	CATSDRTGEGYTF
TRBJ2-7	12	TRBV11-2	CARGGGGDEQYF
TRBJ1-4	13	TRBV19	CASTSRVAEKLFF
TRBJ1-4	14	TRBV30	CAWSAGATNEKLFF
TRBJ2-3	16	TRBV14	CASSQPREAHTDTQYF
TRBJ1-6	15	TRBV20-1	CSASGSDRSNSPLHF
TRBJ2-1	14	TRBV18	CASSLEVNPGEQFF
TRBJ1-6	15	TRBV9	CASSVGSSYNSPLHF
TRBJ1-2	12	TRBV19	CASSIRSYGYTF
TRBJ1-2	13	TRBV29-1	CSVDVGSTYGYTF
TRBJ2-3	18	TRBV4-3	CASSQDMGRGGRTDTQYF
TRBJ2-5	15	TRBV4-2	CASSRFRDRGETQYF
TRBJ2-5	15	TRBV7-9	CASSLRSGGGETQYF
TRBJ2-1	13	TRBV9	CASSGLKENEQFF
TRBJ2-2	15	TRBV5-4	CASRRRDRGNRELFF
TRBJ1-1	14	TRBV5-1	CASSWEGGSTEAFF
TRBJ1-1	13	TRBV6-4	CASSDEAGTEAFF
TRBJ2-1	16	TRBV21-1	CASSKEGGESYNEQFF
TRBJ1-5	16	TRBV19	CASSIRGGWSNQPQHF
TRBJ2-7	16	TRBV13	CASSRRIGTSGSEQYF
TRBJ1-2	14	TRBV3-1/TRBV3-2	CASSLRGPNYGYTF
TRBJ2-2	13	TRBV4-2	CASSQTGNGELFF
TRBJ1-6	14	TRBV6-5	CASSLRDNPLPLHF
TRBJ1-5	16	TRBV2	CASSEPGGSINQPQHF
TRBJ2-1	16	TRBV27	CASSLRAGLGDNEQFF
TRBJ1-5	14	TRBV30	CAWSPGQNNQPQHF
TRBJ1-5	15	TRBV27	CASSPTRRGNQPQHF
TRBJ1-5	10	TRBV20-1	CSAQRTAQHF